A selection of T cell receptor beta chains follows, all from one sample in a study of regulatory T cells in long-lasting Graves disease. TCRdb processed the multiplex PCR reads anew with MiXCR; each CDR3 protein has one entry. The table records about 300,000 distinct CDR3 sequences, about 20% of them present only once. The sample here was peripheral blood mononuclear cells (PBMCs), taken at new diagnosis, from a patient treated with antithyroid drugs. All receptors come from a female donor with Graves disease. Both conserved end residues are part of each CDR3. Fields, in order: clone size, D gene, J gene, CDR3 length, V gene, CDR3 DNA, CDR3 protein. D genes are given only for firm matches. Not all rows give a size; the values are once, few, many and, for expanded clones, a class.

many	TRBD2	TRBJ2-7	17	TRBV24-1	TGTGCCACCGTCGGACTAGCGGGATTTAGAGGGTCCTACGAGCAGTACTTC	CATVGLAGFRGSYEQYF
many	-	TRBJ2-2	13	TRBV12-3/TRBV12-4	TGTGCCAGCATCGGGACGCCCACCGGGGAGCTGTTTTTT	CASIGTPTGELFF
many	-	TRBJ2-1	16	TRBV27	TGTGCCAGCAAAACTTTCCTAGCGATCTCCTACAATGAGCAGTTCTTC	CASKTFLAISYNEQFF
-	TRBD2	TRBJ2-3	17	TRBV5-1	TGCGCCAGCAGCTCAGGGACTAGCGGAACTAGCACAGATACGCAGTATTTT	CASSSGTSGTSTDTQYF
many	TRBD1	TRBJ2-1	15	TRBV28	TGTGCCAGCCTGACCGGCGGACAGGGCGGCAATGAGCAGTTCTTC	CASLTGGQGGNEQFF
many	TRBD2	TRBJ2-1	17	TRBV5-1	TGCGCCAGCAGCTGGGGACTAGCGGGAGTCCCTGGGAATGAGCAGTTCTTC	CASSWGLAGVPGNEQFF
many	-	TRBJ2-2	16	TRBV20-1	TGCAGCGCCCCTGTCTTTGGGGCTCGGTACACCGGGGAGCTGTTTTTT	CSAPVFGARYTGELFF
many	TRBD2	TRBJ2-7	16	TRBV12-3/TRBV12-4	TGTGCCAGCAGTCCCAGACTAGCGGGTTACTCCTACGAGCAGTACTTC	CASSPRLAGYSYEQYF
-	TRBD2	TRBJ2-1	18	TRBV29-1	TGCAGCGTTGAACCCGGGACTAGCGGGCCCTCGAGGTACAATGAGCAGTTCTTC	CSVEPGTSGPSRYNEQFF
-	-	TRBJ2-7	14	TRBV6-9	TGTGCCAGCAGTTACTCGGACAACTCCTACGAGCAGTACTTC	CASSYSDNSYEQYF
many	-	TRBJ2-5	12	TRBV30	TGTGCCTGGAGTGAAGGGGGGGAGACCCAGTACTTC	CAWSEGGETQYF
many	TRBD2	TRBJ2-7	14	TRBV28	TGTGCCAGCAGTACGCTAGCGGGTCCCTACGAGCAGTACTTC	CASSTLAGPYEQYF
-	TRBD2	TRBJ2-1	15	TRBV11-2	TGTGCCAGCAGTGCTCGGGCTAGCGGGTCCAATGAGCAGTTCTTC	CASSARASGSNEQFF
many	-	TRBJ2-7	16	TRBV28	TGTGCCAGCACCCACACAGCGGGCTTTGCAACCTACGAGCAGTACTTC	CASTHTAGFATYEQYF
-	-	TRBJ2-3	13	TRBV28	TGTGCCAGCAGTGTAACAGCGGACTATACGCAGTATTTT	CASSVTADYTQYF
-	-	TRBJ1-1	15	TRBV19	TGTGCCAGCCTCCCATGGGGGGCCGGGGACACTGAAGCTTTCTTT	CASLPWGAGDTEAFF
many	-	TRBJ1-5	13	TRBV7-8	TGTGCCAGCAGCTTAGACAGTTCTCGGCCCCAGCATTTT	CASSLDSSRPQHF
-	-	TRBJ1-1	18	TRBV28	TGTGCCAGCAGTTCCTTCCCAAAAGCAGGACAGCGAAACACTGAAGCTTTCTTT	CASSSFPKAGQRNTEAFF